One and the same sample provided the 10 T cell receptor beta chains below, sequenced in a study of cytomegalovirus exposure and HLA in healthy donors. PCR involved 60 Vbeta and 13 Jbeta primers. The repertoire was sequenced with immunoSEQ multiplex PCR; TCRdb's copy has only in-frame clones and lacks some. The sample yields more than 95,000 clones, approximately 74% seen once. Sequencing was carried out using PBMCs. The receptors come from a woman aged 50 to 65 in good health and CMV-seropositive.

The V gene is TRBV7-2, the J gene TRBJ2-7; D not certain. Germline-derived CDR1 and CDR2 are SGHTA and FQGNSA. V lost 1 base and J 2 bases, leaving 12 bases between the germline ends. The CDR3 is 15 amino acids. In DNA form, the CDR3 reads TGTGCCAGCAGCTTAGTCGGCGGAGCAGCCTACGAGCAGTACTTC. Its protein is CASSLVGGAAYEQYF.

The gene calls are TRBV7-9 and TRBJ1-1; D is perhaps TRBD1 (5 bases). The CDR3 consists of 14 residues. The germline CDR1 and CDR2 sequences are SEHNR and FQNEAQ (reference sequence). Trimming took off 0 bases at V and 3 bases at J, with 8 bases between the two ends. The CDR3 here is CASSLARVDTEAFF. Written as DNA, the CDR3 is TGTGCCAGCAGCTTAGCCAGGGTGGACACTGAAGCTTTCTTT.

The chain carries TRBV5-1 and TRBJ1-6; TRBD1 agrees at 11 bases. This CDR3 has 18 amino acids. V was pared by 4 bases and J by 5 bases, with 11 bases of the junction left unmatched. Germline CDR1 is SGHRS and CDR2 is YFSETQ. CDR3 DNA sequence: TGCGCCAGCAGCCTTTACGGACAGGGGGCGATTGATAATTCACCCCTCCACTTT. Residues: CASSLYGQGAIDNSPLHF. Filled out from reference TRBV5-1 and TRBJ1-6, the complete variable domain reads KAGVTQTPRYLIKTRGQQVTLSCSPISGHRSVSWYQQTPGQGLQFLFEYFSETQRNKGNFPGRFSGRQFSNSRSEMNVSTLELGDSALYLCASSLYGQGAIDNSPLHFGNGTRLTVT.

This clone was recorded a few times. This chain links TRBV9 with TRBJ1-1; a weak D match, TRBD1 (6 bases). Trimming shortened V by 0 bases and J by 1 base, and 10 bases separated the two germline ends. CDR1 and CDR2 from the germline V gene are SGDLS and YYNGEE. This CDR3 is built from 15 residues. The CDR3 here is CASSVEKGQNTEAFF. The CDR3 DNA sequence: TGTGCCAGCAGCGTAGAAAAGGGACAGAACACTGAAGCTTTCTTT.

V gene TRBV5-1 combines with J gene TRBJ2-7, with 8 bases identical to TRBD1. The CDR3 contains 16 residues. V shed 1 base and J 4 bases; nucleotides not matched to a gene: 10. CDR1 and CDR2 from the germline V gene are SGHRS and YFSETQ. CDR3 nucleotides: TGCGCCAGCAGCTTGCTCCCAGGGACAGGAGTTTACGAGCAGTACTTC. As protein: CASSLLPGTGVYEQYF. Using reference TRBV5-1 and TRBJ2-7 for the parts outside the CDR3, the full variable domain is KAGVTQTPRYLIKTRGQQVTLSCSPISGHRSVSWYQQTPGQGLQFLFEYFSETQRNKGNFPGRFSGRQFSNSRSEMNVSTLELGDSALYLCASSLLPGTGVYEQYFGPGTRLTVT.

This clone occurred many times. The chain links TRBV30 to TRBJ1-5, with D perhaps matching TRBD1 (6 bases). The CDR3 sequence is 13 residues long. Trimming removed 1 base from V and 4 bases from J, with 8 bases in between. Germline V lookup: CDR1 GTSNPN, CDR2 SVGIG (reference sequence). The CDR3 nucleotides read TGTGCCTGGAGTGCAGGACAGAATCAGCCCCAGCATTTT. Residues: CAWSAGQNQPQHF.

This clone has just a few counts. The chain employs TRBV6-6 and TRBJ1-1; 8 bases match TRBD1. Trimming took 5 bases from V and 1 from J; bases not matched to a gene: 9. The CDR3 has 16 amino acids. Germline lookup yields CDR1 MNHNY and CDR2 SVGAGI (reference sequence). CDR3 sequence (DNA): TGTGCCAGCAGTCAAACCAGGACAGGGAAGAACACTGAAGCTTTCTTT. It yields the protein CASSQTRTGKNTEAFF.

The V gene is TRBV18, the J gene TRBJ1-1; 10 bases agree with TRBD1. This CDR3 comprises 14 residues. Germline V lookup: CDR1 KGHSH, CDR2 LQKENI. The ends lost 4 bases at V and 1 base at J; junction bases unmatched: 0. DNA of the CDR3: TGTGCCAGCTCACGACAGGGGGCGAACACTGAAGCTTTCTTT. Translation: CASSRQGANTEAFF.

V usage is TRBV5-5 and J usage is TRBJ1-2; the match to TRBD1 covers 12 bases. The CDR3 is 17 amino acids. Losses at the gene ends were 3 bases for V and 7 bases for J; bases not matched to a gene: 13. The V gene's germline CDR1 is SGHKS and CDR2 YYEKEE (reference sequence). CDR3 DNA sequence: TGTGCCAGCAGCTCTGGCCCTCCCGGGACAGGGGGCGGTGGCTACACCTTC. Its protein is CASSSGPPGTGGGGYTF.

The chain uses TRBV4-3 and TRBJ2-2; TRBD2 aligns across 8 bases. This CDR3 comprises 16 residues. Germline V gives CDR1 LGHNA, CDR2 YSLEER. Unmatched junction bases numbered 6, after V lost 1 base and J lost 5 bases. The CDR3 reads CASSQGLAGSTGELFF. The CDR3 DNA sequence: TGCGCCAGCAGCCAAGGATTAGCGGGATCTACCGGGGAGCTGTTTTTT.